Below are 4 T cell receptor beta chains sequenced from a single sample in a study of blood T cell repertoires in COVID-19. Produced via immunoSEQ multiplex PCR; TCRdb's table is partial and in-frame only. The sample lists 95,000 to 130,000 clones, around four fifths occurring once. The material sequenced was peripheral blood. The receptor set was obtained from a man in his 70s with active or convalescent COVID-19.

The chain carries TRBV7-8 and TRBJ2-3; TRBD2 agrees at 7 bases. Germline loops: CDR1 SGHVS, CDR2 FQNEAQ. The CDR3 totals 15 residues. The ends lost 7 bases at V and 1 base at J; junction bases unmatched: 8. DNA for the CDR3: TGTGCCAGCAAGGTCGGGGCGGGAGGCACAGATACGCAGTATTTT. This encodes CASKVGAGGTDTQYF.

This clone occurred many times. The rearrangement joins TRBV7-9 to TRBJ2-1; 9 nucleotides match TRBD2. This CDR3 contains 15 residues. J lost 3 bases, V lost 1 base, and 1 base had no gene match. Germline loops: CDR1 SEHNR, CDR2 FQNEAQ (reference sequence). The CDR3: CASSLGTSVYNEQFF. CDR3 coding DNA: TGTGCCAGCAGCTTAGGGACTAGCGTCTACAATGAGCAGTTCTTC.

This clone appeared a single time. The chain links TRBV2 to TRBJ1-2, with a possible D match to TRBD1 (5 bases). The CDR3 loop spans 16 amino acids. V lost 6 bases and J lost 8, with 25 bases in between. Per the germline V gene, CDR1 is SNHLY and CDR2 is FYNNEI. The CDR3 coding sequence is TGTGCCAGCAGAGTGGGAGGGACCGGAGGTCGCGGAGGCTACACCTTC. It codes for CASRVGGTGGRGGYTF.

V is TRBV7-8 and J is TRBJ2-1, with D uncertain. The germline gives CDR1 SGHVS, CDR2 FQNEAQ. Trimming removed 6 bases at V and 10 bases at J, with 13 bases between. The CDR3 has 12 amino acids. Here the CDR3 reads CASSQIASEQFF. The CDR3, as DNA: TGTGCCAGCAGTCAAATAGCCTCCGAGCAGTTCTTC.